This T cell receptor (beta chain) was found in a study of blood T cell repertoires in COVID-19. Original analysis: The authors estimated nucleated cell counts from reference gene primer amplification. This table comes from immunoSEQ multiplex PCR, and its TCRdb copy is limited to in-frame clones, with some not included. That table furnishes V, J and clone size, whereas the DNA furnished D and trimming. The repertoire holds approximately 90,000 clones, with about nine tenths as singletons. The source material was peripheral blood. The TCR sequence derives from a man between 60 and 70 years old with acute or convalescent COVID-19.

In DNA form, the CDR3 reads TGTGCCACCAGTGATCCCAGACAGGGGGGAGAGACCCAGTACTTC. Its protein product is CATSDPRQGGETQYF. The chain recombines TRBV24-1 with TRBJ2-5; 9 bases are a match to TRBD1. Trimming removed 3 bases from V and 4 bases from J; junction bases left unmatched: 5. The germline gives CDR1 KGHDR, CDR2 SFDVKD. The CDR3 runs to 15 residues.